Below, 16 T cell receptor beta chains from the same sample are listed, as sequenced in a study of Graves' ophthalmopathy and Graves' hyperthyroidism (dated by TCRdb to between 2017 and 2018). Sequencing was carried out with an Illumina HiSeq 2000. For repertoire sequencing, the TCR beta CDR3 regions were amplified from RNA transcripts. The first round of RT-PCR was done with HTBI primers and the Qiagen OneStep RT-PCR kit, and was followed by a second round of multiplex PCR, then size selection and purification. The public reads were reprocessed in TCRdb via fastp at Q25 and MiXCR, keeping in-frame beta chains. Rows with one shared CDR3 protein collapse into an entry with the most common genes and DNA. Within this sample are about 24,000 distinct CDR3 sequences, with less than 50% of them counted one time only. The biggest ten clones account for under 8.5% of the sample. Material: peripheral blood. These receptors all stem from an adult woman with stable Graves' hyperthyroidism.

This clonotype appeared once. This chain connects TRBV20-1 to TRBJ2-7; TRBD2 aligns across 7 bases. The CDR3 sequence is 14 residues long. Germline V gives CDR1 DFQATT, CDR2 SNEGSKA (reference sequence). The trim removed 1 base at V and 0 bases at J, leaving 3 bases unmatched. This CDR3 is CSARGLAVSYEQYF. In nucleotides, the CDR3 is TGCAGTGCTAGAGGTCTAGCGGTCTCCTACGAGCAGTACTTC.

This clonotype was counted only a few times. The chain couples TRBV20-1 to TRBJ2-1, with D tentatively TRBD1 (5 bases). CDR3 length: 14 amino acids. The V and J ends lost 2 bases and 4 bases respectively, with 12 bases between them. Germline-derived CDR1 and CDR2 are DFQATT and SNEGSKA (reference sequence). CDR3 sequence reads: CSARHRRFYNEQFF. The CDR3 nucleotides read TGCAGTGCTAGACACAGGCGGTTTTACAATGAGCAGTTCTTC.

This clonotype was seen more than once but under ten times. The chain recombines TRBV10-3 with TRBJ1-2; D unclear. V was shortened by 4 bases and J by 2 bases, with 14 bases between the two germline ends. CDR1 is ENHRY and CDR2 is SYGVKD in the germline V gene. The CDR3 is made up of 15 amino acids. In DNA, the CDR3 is TGTGCCATCAGTGGCGGAGCCGGGTTGAACTATGGCTACACCTTC. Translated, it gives CAISGGAGLNYGYTF.

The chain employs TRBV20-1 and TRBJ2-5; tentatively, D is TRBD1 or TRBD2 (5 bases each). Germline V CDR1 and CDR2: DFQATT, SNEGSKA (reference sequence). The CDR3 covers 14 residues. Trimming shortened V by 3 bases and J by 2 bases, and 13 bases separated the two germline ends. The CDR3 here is CSARGPRSQETQYF. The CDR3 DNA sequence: TGCAGTGCTAGGGGACCCCGCTCACAAGAGACCCAGTACTTC.

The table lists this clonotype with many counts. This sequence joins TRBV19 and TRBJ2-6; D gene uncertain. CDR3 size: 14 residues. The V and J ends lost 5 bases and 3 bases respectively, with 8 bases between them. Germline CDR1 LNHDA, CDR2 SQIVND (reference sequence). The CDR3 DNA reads TGTGCCAGTAGTCCGAGCTTTGGGGCCAACGTCCTGACTTTC. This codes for CASSPSFGANVLTF. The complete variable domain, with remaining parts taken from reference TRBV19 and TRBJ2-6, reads DGGITQSPKYLFRKEGQNVTLSCEQNLNHDAMYWYRQDPGQGLRLIYYSQIVNDFQKGDIAEGYSVSREKKESFPLTVTSAQKNPTAFYLCASSPSFGANVLTFGAGSRLTVL.

The CDR3 region is CASSFDSTSTDTQYF. The CDR3 DNA is TGTGCCAGCAGCTTCGACAGCACTAGCACAGATACGCAGTATTTT. This chain uses TRBV13 with TRBJ2-3, with D perhaps TRBD1 (5 bases). CDR1 PRHDT and CDR2 FYEKMQ come from the germline V gene (reference sequence). Trimming removed 3 bases from V and 0 bases from J, with 10 bases in between. The CDR3 has 15 residues.

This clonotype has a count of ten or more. The CDR3 DNA is TGCAGTGCCAGGGACACTTTAGCGTGGAACACAGATACGCAGTATTTT. Protein sequence: CSARDTLAWNTDTQYF. This chain joins TRBV20-1 and TRBJ2-3; tentative D call: TRBD1 (6 bases). The CDR3 sequence is 16 residues long. V was clipped by 6 bases and J by 2 bases, with 21 bases between them. CDR1 is DFQATT and CDR2 is SNEGSKA in the germline V gene (reference sequence).

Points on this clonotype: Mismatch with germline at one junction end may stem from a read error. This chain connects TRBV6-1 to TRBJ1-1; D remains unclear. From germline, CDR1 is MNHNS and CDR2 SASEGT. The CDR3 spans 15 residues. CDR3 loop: CASSVSLGTNTGAFF. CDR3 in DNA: TGTGCCAGCAGTGTTTCTCTCGGTACGAACACTGGAGCTTTCTTT.

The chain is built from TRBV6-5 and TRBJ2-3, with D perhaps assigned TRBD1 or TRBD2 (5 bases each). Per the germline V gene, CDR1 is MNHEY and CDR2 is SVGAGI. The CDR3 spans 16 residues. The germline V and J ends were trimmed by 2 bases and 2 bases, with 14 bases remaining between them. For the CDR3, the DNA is TGTGCCAGCAGTTACGATGGGACGTGGAACACAGATACGCAGTATTTT. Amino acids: CASSYDGTWNTDTQYF.

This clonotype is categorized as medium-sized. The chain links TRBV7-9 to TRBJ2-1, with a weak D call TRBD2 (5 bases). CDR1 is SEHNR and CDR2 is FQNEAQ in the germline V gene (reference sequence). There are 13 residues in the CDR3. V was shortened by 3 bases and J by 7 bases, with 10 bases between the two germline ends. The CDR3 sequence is CASSFGSVNEQFF. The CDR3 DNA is TGTGCCAGCAGCTTCGGTAGCGTGAATGAGCAGTTCTTC.

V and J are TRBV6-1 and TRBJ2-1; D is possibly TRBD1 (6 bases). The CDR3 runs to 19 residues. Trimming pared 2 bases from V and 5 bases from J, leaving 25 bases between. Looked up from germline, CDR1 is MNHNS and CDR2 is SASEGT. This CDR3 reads CASSETGRVTGHRDNEQFF. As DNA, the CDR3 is TGTGCCAGCAGTGAAACCGGCCGGGTGACAGGCCATAGAGACAATGAGCAGTTCTTC.

CDR3 in DNA: TGTGCCAGCAGCTTCTTCGGACAGGGGCACTACGAGCAGTACTTC. This translates into CASSFFGQGHYEQYF. This chain joins TRBV7-3 and TRBJ2-7, with 9 nucleotides matching TRBD1. Germline CDR1 and CDR2: SGHTA and FQGTGA. The V gene end was trimmed by 3 bases and the J gene end by 3 bases; junction bases not matched to a gene: 6. The CDR3 consists of 15 residues.

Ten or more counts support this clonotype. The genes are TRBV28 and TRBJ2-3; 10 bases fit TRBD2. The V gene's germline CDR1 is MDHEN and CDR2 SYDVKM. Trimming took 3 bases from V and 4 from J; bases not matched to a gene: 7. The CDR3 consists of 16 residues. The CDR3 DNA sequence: TGTGCCAGCAGTTTCACCGGGACTAGCGTGGCAGATACGCAGTATTTT. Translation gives CASSFTGTSVADTQYF.

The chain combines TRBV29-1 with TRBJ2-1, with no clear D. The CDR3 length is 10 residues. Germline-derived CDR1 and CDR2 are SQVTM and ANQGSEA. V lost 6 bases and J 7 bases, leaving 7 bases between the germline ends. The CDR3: CSVVGNEQFF. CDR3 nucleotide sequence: TGCAGCGTAGTTGGGAATGAGCAGTTCTTC.

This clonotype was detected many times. This CDR3 reads CASSRGTSGRAYEQYF. CDR3 DNA sequence: TGCGCCAGCAGCCGCGGGACTAGCGGGAGGGCCTACGAGCAGTACTTC. The chain carries TRBV4-1 and TRBJ2-7; TRBD2 matches at 16 bases. The CDR3 is 16 amino acids. The V and J ends lost 4 bases and 2 bases, in that order; junction bases with no gene match: 2. Germline V CDR1 and CDR2: MGHRA, YSYEKL.

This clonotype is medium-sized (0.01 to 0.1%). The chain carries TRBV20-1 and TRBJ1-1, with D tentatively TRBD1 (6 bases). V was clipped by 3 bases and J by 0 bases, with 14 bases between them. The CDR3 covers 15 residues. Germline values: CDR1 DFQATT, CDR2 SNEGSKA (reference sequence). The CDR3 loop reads CSASGAGVMNTEAFF. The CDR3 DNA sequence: TGCAGTGCTAGTGGGGCAGGGGTCATGAACACTGAAGCTTTCTTT.